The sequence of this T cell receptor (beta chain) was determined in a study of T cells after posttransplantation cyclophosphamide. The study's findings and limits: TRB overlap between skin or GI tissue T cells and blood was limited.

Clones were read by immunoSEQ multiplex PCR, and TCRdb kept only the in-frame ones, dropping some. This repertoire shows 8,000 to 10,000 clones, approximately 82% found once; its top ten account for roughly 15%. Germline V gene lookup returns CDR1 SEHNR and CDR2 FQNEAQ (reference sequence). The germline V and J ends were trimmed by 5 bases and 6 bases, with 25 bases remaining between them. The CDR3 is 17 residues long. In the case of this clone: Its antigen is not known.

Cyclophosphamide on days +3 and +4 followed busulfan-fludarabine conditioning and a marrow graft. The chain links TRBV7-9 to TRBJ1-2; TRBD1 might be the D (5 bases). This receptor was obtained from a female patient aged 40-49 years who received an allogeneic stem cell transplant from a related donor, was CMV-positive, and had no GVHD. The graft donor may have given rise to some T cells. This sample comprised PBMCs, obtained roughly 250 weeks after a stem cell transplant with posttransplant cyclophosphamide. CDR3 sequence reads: CASSPLSTGPGADGYTF. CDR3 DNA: TGTGCCAGCAGCCCCCTTTCTACAGGACCGGGAGCGGATGGCTACACCTTC.